One and the same sample provided the 25 T cell receptor beta chains below, sequenced in a study of cytomegalovirus exposure and HLA in healthy donors. PCR used 60 Vbeta primers and 13 Jbeta primers. The data were produced by immunoSEQ multiplex PCR, yet TCRdb's version contains in-frame clones alone and is incomplete. The top ten hold roughly 1.4% of the sample, which has around 150,000 clones, around four fifths seen once. Input material: PBMCs. These receptors were taken from a man aged 30 to 45 in good health and CMV-seropositive.

The V call is TRBV5-1, the J call TRBJ2-7; D ambiguous. Germline values: CDR1 SGHRS, CDR2 YFSETQ. The CDR3 consists of 13 residues. V was cut by 7 bases and J by 2 bases, with 13 bases left in between. CDR3 sequence reads: CASREQLTYEQYF. The CDR3 DNA follows: TGCGCCAGCCGAGAACAGCTCACCTACGAGCAGTACTTC.

A note on this clone: Mismatch with germline at one junction end may stem from a read error. The CDR3 region has the DNA TGTGCTAGCAGCTTAGCACAGGGGGCAAATGAGCAGTTCTTC. It codes for CASSLAQGANEQFF. The chain combines TRBV7-7 with TRBJ2-1, with 9 bases that match TRBD1. Germline values: CDR1 SSHAT, CDR2 FNYEAQ (reference sequence). The CDR3 loop spans 14 amino acids.

V is TRBV5-1 and J is TRBJ2-1, with 9 bases aligning to TRBD2. Germline values: CDR1 SGHRS, CDR2 YFSETQ. The CDR3 contains 15 residues. Losses at the gene ends were 0 bases for V and 8 bases for J; bases not matched to a gene: 6. The CDR3 nucleotides read TGCGCCAGCAGCTTGGGAGTAGCGGGAGTGGATGAGCAGTTCTTC. Amino acids: CASSLGVAGVDEQFF.

This clone has just a few counts. The chain uses TRBV5-4 and TRBJ2-7, with TRBD2 matching over 7 bases. This CDR3 has 15 residues. Looked up from germline, CDR1 is SGHNT and CDR2 is YYREEE (reference sequence). V shed 0 bases and J 6 bases; nucleotides not matched to a gene: 9. For the CDR3, the DNA is TGTGCCAGCAGCTTGGTGACGGCGGGAGTTCGCGAGCAGTACTTC. Its translation is CASSLVTAGVREQYF.

This clone has a single count. CDR3 in amino acids: CASSLGQGTHEQYF. For the CDR3, the DNA is TGTGCCAGCAGTCTGGGACAGGGTACCCACGAGCAGTACTTC. The V call is TRBV6-5, the J call TRBJ2-7, with 9 bases identical to TRBD1. In germline, CDR1 is MNHEY, CDR2 SVGAGI. V lost 5 bases, J lost 5 bases, and 7 bases stayed unmatched. The CDR3 has 14 residues.

The CDR3 region has the DNA TGCGCCAGCGGGGCGGTGAACACTGAAGCTTTCTTT. The encoded protein is CASGAVNTEAFF. The rearrangement joins TRBV5-1 to TRBJ1-1; tentatively, D is TRBD1 (5 bases). Germline loops: CDR1 SGHRS, CDR2 YFSETQ. This CDR3 comprises 12 residues. Trimming removed 7 bases from V and 0 bases from J, with 7 bases in between. The whole variable domain, filled in from reference TRBV5-1 and TRBJ1-1, reads KAGVTQTPRYLIKTRGQQVTLSCSPISGHRSVSWYQQTPGQGLQFLFEYFSETQRNKGNFPGRFSGRQFSNSRSEMNVSTLELGDSALYLCASGAVNTEAFFGQGTRLTVV.

The chain has TRBV2 and TRBJ2-4; D may be TRBD2 (6 bases). The CDR3 runs 14 residues. Trimming pared 6 bases from V and 12 bases from J, leaving 21 bases between. Germline V CDR1 and CDR2: SNHLY, FYNNEI. The CDR3 DNA sequence: TGTGCCAGCAGAGGGACTGCAGACAAGAACGATCAGTACTTC. It codes for CASRGTADKNDQYF.

Only a few counts were recorded for this clone. The chain has TRBV6-5 and TRBJ2-7; 9 bases match TRBD1. The CDR3 is 15 residues long. Germline loops: CDR1 MNHEY, CDR2 SVGAGI. The junction had 7 bases not matched to a gene; V was cut back by 0 bases and J by 7 bases. DNA of the CDR3: TGTGCCAGCAGTTACTCCAACAGGGGGCAAGGAGAGCAGTACTTC. Translation gives CASSYSNRGQGEQYF.

V gene TRBV6-5 combines with J gene TRBJ2-5; 7 bases are a match to TRBD2. This CDR3 spans 16 amino acids. Losses at the gene ends were 2 bases for V and 4 bases for J; bases not matched to a gene: 10. Germline V gene data show CDR1 as MNHEY and CDR2 as SVGAGI. The CDR3 bases are TGTGCCAGCAGTTACAGGGGAGGGCTATCAGGAGAGACCCAGTACTTC. Its protein product is CASSYRGGLSGETQYF.

In nucleotides, the CDR3 is TGTGCCAGCAGTTTTATGAGTATGAACACTGAAGCTTTCTTT. Its protein product is CASSFMSMNTEAFF. V usage is TRBV27 and J usage is TRBJ1-1; no firm D call. Trimming left V 3 bases short and J 0 bases short, with 8 bases between. Germline assignment: CDR1 MNHEY and CDR2 SMNVEV (reference sequence). The CDR3 contains 14 residues.

The rearrangement uses TRBV19 and TRBJ2-1; 7 bases are shared with TRBD2. CDR1 is LNHDA, CDR2 SQIVND, per germline (reference sequence). Trimming at V came to 6 bases and at J to 5 bases, leaving 7 bases not matched to a gene. The CDR3 spans 14 residues. CDR3 nucleotide sequence: TGTGCCAGTAGCCAAGCGACTAGCAACAATGAGCAGTTCTTC. Amino acids: CASSQATSNNEQFF.

The V and J genes are TRBV19 and TRBJ1-2; D remains ambiguous. The CDR3 has 13 amino acids. Trimming took 7 bases from V and 5 from J, leaving 14 bases between them. Germline V CDR1 and CDR2: LNHDA, SQIVND (reference sequence). The CDR3 DNA reads as TGTGCCAGTAAGGGCGGGAACTATTATGGCTACACCTTC. Its protein is CASKGGNYYGYTF.

The chain recombines TRBV28 with TRBJ1-5; TRBD1 aligns across 9 bases. This CDR3 has 15 residues. The germline V gene encodes CDR1 MDHEN and CDR2 SYDVKM. With 10 bases clipped from V and 0 bases from J, the junction kept 7 bases outside the gene matches. CDR3 sequence reads: CATRQGGLSNQPQHF. For the CDR3, the DNA is TGTGCCACCCGACAGGGGGGCCTTAGCAATCAGCCCCAGCATTTT.

The V call is TRBV11-2, the J call TRBJ1-1; D remains unclear. With 4 bases removed from V and 0 bases from J, the gap between germline ends came to 6 bases. Germline-derived CDR1 and CDR2 are SGHAT and FQNNGV. This CDR3 spans 13 amino acids. The CDR3 region has the DNA TGTGCCAGCAGCTCAACAATGAACACTGAAGCTTTCTTT. This codes for CASSSTMNTEAFF.

The V call is TRBV21-1, the J call TRBJ1-5; the table gives TRBD1 as D, unverified against the DNA. TRBV21-1 is recorded as a pseudogene. The CDR3 has 15 amino acids. The CDR3 region has the DNA TGTGCCGGACCCATCCGGGACAGGGCGGATCAGCCCCAGCATTTT. This sequence encodes CAGPIRDRADQPQHF.

The chain joins TRBV7-5 to TRBJ2-5; the table names TRBD2, a call not compared with the DNA. TRBV7-5 represents a pseudogene. The CDR3 covers 16 residues. The CDR3 coding sequence is TGTGCCAGAAGTACAGCGGTTACTCCAGCCTTAGAGACCCAGTACTTC. As protein: CARSTAVTPALETQYF.

This chain connects TRBV30 to TRBJ2-3; TRBD2 matches at 14 bases. CDR1 and CDR2 from the germline V gene are GTSNPN and SVGIG (reference sequence). CDR3 length: 14 amino acids. V lost 3 bases and J lost 11; bases outside the gene matches: 7. CDR3 DNA: TGTGCCTGGAGAACCGGGACTAGCGGGGGTGGGCAGTATTTT. Translating gives CAWRTGTSGGGQYF.

The chain joins TRBV13 to TRBJ2-3; D is undetermined. The CDR3 is 14 residues long. V lost 0 bases to trimming and J lost 0 bases, with 4 bases between them. Germline V gives CDR1 PRHDT, CDR2 FYEKMQ (reference sequence). CDR3 in amino acids: CASSLGTSTDTQYF. The CDR3 bases are TGTGCCAGCAGCTTAGGCACTAGCACAGATACGCAGTATTTT.

This clone was detected a few times. The chain's CDR3 is CSVEVSDGVGGYTF. The DNA for the CDR3 is TGCAGCGTTGAAGTATCGGACGGGGTTGGAGGCTACACCTTC. The chain couples TRBV29-1 to TRBJ1-2; unclear D gene. V was trimmed by 1 base and J by 8 bases, leaving 17 bases between them. This CDR3 spans 14 amino acids. Looked up from germline, CDR1 is SQVTM and CDR2 is ANQGSEA.

This clone occurred a few times. The chain joins TRBV18 to TRBJ1-1; maybe TRBD1 (5 bases). The CDR3 runs to 13 residues. Germline V CDR1 and CDR2: KGHSH, LQKENI. Trimming cost V 5 bases and J 1 base, with 8 bases left between them. DNA for the CDR3: TGTGCCAGCTCATTCCAGGGGAACACTGAAGCTTTCTTT. Protein: CASSFQGNTEAFF.

The chain carries TRBV5-1 and TRBJ2-1, with TRBD2 as a possible D gene (7 bases). Trimming pared 0 bases from V and 6 bases from J, leaving 13 bases between. Germline CDR1 and CDR2: SGHRS and YFSETQ. The CDR3 totals 15 residues. This CDR3 is CASSLAGGQLNEQFF. The CDR3, as DNA: TGCGCCAGCAGCTTGGCCGGGGGGCAACTCAATGAGCAGTTCTTC.

This clone has a handful of counts. The chain has TRBV18 and TRBJ1-4; the D is unclear. In germline, CDR1 is KGHSH, CDR2 LQKENI. The length of the CDR3 is 14 residues. Trimming left V 6 bases short and J 2 bases short, with 10 bases between. CDR3 DNA: TGTGCCAGCTCCCCCGGGAGCACTAATGAAAAACTGTTTTTT. Translation gives CASSPGSTNEKLFF.

The J gene is TRBJ2-5, the V gene TRBV14; 8 nucleotides agree with TRBD2. CDR3 length: 15 residues. In germline, CDR1 is SGHDN, CDR2 FVKESK. J was trimmed by 5 bases and V by 2 bases; bases with no gene match: 7. The CDR3 region is CASSQLLAGIETQYF. The CDR3 DNA follows: TGTGCCAGCAGCCAACTTCTAGCGGGCATTGAGACCCAGTACTTC.

This chain links TRBV28 with TRBJ2-1; 8 nucleotides match TRBD1. The CDR3 contains 15 residues. The germline CDR1 and CDR2 sequences are MDHEN and SYDVKM. The trim removed 5 bases at V and 4 bases at J, leaving 7 bases unmatched. Here the CDR3 DNA reads TGTGCCAGCAGTGGGGCGGGACAGGTATACAATGAGCAGTTCTTC. This sequence encodes CASSGAGQVYNEQFF.

The chain uses TRBV15 and TRBJ2-5, with a possible D match to TRBD2 (5 bases). Germline values: CDR1 LNHNV, CDR2 YYDKDF (reference sequence). This CDR3 region has 13 residues. V gave up 5 bases and J gave up 3 bases, with 10 bases separating them. The CDR3: CATSPRGKETQYF. The CDR3 region has the DNA TGTGCCACCAGCCCCCGGGGTAAAGAGACCCAGTACTTC.